This is a list of T cell receptor beta chains from one sample in a study of OX40 agonist ivuxolimab in advanced cancers. TCRdb's copy holds only in-frame clones and misses some; the assay was immunoSEQ multiplex PCR. The sample has over 65,000 clones; approximately 92% are singletons. Sequenced material: CD4+ or CD8+ T cells sorted from blood, taken in a trial of the OX40 agonist ivuxolimab. These TCRs come from an adult with an advanced solid tumor such as melanoma, head and neck, liver or kidney cancer. CDR3s leave out the opening cysteine and the closing phenylalanine or tryptophan. Fields, in order: V gene, J gene, CDR3 protein.

V: TRBV28; J: TRBJ1-1; CDR3: ASSFRGTGAF
V: TRBV6-1; J: TRBJ2-5; CDR3: ASQTDRSRQETQY
V: TRBV6-1; J: TRBJ1-2; CDR3: ASSFTGGGGYT
V: TRBV2; J: TRBJ1-1; CDR3: ASSEFRTANTEAF
V: TRBV19; J: TRBJ2-5; CDR3: ATSGPLRETQY
V: TRBV7-3; J: TRBJ2-2; CDR3: ASSPQPRGLNTGELF
V: TRBV6-5; J: TRBJ1-4; CDR3: ASRNIRNEKLF
V: TRBV7-2; J: TRBJ2-3; CDR3: ASSRTSGRVADTQY
V: TRBV6-5; J: TRBJ2-3; CDR3: ASSYGGALTDTQY
V: TRBV10-3; J: TRBJ1-1; CDR3: AISDLGQGSTEAF
V: TRBV5-1; J: TRBJ2-5; CDR3: ASSLANGPRGETQY
V: TRBV7-8; J: TRBJ1-3; CDR3: ASSLVGQTGNTIY
V: TRBV2; J: TRBJ2-7; CDR3: ASSPGLAGAYEQY
V: TRBV5-1; J: TRBJ2-1; CDR3: ASSFGTSGRF
V: TRBV19; J: TRBJ2-5; CDR3: ASSIAPAPGTQY
V: TRBV19; J: TRBJ2-3; CDR3: ASSRSGPRADTQY
V: TRBV6-1; J: TRBJ2-7; CDR3: ASSLDRVYEQY
V: TRBV2; J: TRBJ1-1; CDR3: ASSGARTTEAF
V: TRBV7-9; J: TRBJ1-2; CDR3: ASSLGGADGYT
V: TRBV27; J: TRBJ1-2; CDR3: ASSFRHSYGYT
V: TRBV13; J: TRBJ2-7; CDR3: ASSLRAGGSFEQY
V: TRBV6-1; J: TRBJ2-1; CDR3: ASSGGEGWNEQF
V: TRBV18; J: TRBJ1-1; CDR3: ASQGLMNTEAF